The clone carrying this T cell receptor (beta chain) turned up a few times. The target antigen is unknown. The method was immunoSEQ multiplex PCR; TCRdb's version includes in-frame clones alone and lacks a portion of them. The sample includes 15,000 to 20,000 clones, approximately 77% of them seen just once. This entry belongs to a study of T cell repertoires in ileal Crohn's disease. At the level of the study: Every patient was operated on for stricturing (about 60%) or penetrating (approximately 40%) complications. Study-wide results and limits: Clonal expansions were more frequent in active smokers than non-smokers at surgery. Endoscopy was done a median approximately 6.9 months after surgery.

Time point reported: neoterminal ileum biopsy at postoperative endoscopy, about 6 months after surgery. With V trimmed by 0 bases and J by 1 base, 1 base remained unmatched. Germline V gene sequence: CDR1 SGHKS, CDR2 YYEKEE (reference sequence). There are 14 residues in the CDR3. The V call is TRBV5-5, the J call TRBJ2-7; TRBD2 matches 7 bases. The clonotype originates from an adult with Crohn's disease. Sequences were obtained from ileal tissue. CDR3 bases: TGTGCCAGCAGCTTGGAGGGAGGGTCCTACGAGCAGTACTTC. Its protein is CASSLEGGSYEQYF. The variable domain in full, completed from reference TRBV5-5 and TRBJ2-7, reads DAGVTQSPTHLIKTRGQQVTLRCSPISGHKSVSWYQQVLGQGPQFIFQYYEKEERGRGNFPDRFSARQFPNYSSELNVNALLLGDSALYLCASSLEGGSYEQYFGPGTRLTVT.